The 13 T cell receptor beta chains in this list originate from one sample, sequenced in a study of human T cells and chemical hapten exposure. Via MiXCR, TCRdb re-called the RACE reads, giving one row per CDR3 protein. The data contain fewer than 200,000 distinct CDR3 sequences, 30% of them seen just once; the ten biggest clones take up roughly 3%. The time point: pre-sensitization, week 0. Treatment here: therapeutic diphenylcyclopropenone sensitization with weekly scalp DPC. Here the sequenced sample was whole blood, taken in connection with sensitization to the hapten diphenylcyclopropenone (DPC). These receptor sequences come from a young woman with alopecia areata. Some clones in this sample may be carry-over from other donors' samples.

The V gene is TRBV6-5, the J gene TRBJ2-1; 12 bases are a match to TRBD1. V trimming: 4 bases; J trimming: 6 bases; junction bases outside the gene matches: 16. This CDR3 contains 19 residues. Germline V gene lookup returns CDR1 MNHEY and CDR2 SVGAGI. CDR3 in DNA: TGTGCCAGCAGTTTTACCTGGGACAGGGGGCGAAGTTTTAGCAATGAGCAGTTCTTC. Its protein product is CASSFTWDRGRSFSNEQFF.

The rearrangement uses TRBV7-9 and TRBJ1-1, with D unresolved. V shed 5 bases and J shed 6 bases, with 13 bases lying between them. CDR3 length equals 13 residues. Germline CDR1 is SEHNR and CDR2 is FQNEAQ (reference sequence). The CDR3 coding sequence is TGTGCCAGCAGCCCGCCCGGGAGCTCTGAAGCTTTCTTT. Translation: CASSPPGSSEAFF.

This clonotype was observed a few times. The chain couples TRBV12-3 or TRBV12-4 to TRBJ2-1, with D unresolved. Between the trimmed V and J ends, which lost 8 bases and 9 bases, there was a span of 8 bases. The CDR3 covers 10 residues. Here the CDR3 reads CASPGSEQFF. CDR3 coding DNA: TGTGCCAGCCCCGGGTCTGAGCAGTTCTTC.

This clonotype was detected only a few times. The CDR3 reads CASSLFETGNTIYF. The CDR3 DNA sequence: TGTGCCAGCAGCTTGTTCGAAACTGGAAACACCATATATTTT. V gene TRBV7-2 combines with J gene TRBJ1-3; no firm D call. Germline CDR1 is SGHTA and CDR2 is FQGNSA. The CDR3 runs 14 residues. V lost 3 bases, J lost 2 bases, and 8 bases lay in between. Drawing the rest from reference TRBV7-2 and TRBJ1-3, the complete variable domain is GAGVSQSPSNKVTEKGKDVELRCDPISGHTALYWYRQSLGQGLEFLIYFQGNSAPDKSGLPSDRFSAERTGGSVSTLTIQRTQQEDSAVYLCASSLFETGNTIYFGEGSWLTVV.

This clonotype showed up many times. V is TRBV28 and J is TRBJ2-1, with no clear D. Germline-derived CDR1 and CDR2 are MDHEN and SYDVKM. This CDR3 has 12 amino acids. Trimming removed 6 bases from V and 10 bases from J, with 13 bases in between. CDR3 residues: CASSRSLGEQFF. Written as DNA, the CDR3 is TGTGCCAGCAGCCGCAGCCTCGGGGAGCAGTTCTTC.

The chain employs TRBV7-2 and TRBJ2-4; D is possibly TRBD2 (6 bases). The ends were cut back, 1 base at V and 2 bases at J, with 21 bases in the middle. CDR3 length equals 19 residues. The germline V gene encodes CDR1 SGHTA and CDR2 FQGNSA. CDR3 nucleotide sequence: TGTGCCAGCAGCTTAGAAGTCGCGTTGACTAGTGTCCCCAAAAACATTCAGTACTTC. Protein sequence: CASSLEVALTSVPKNIQYF.

The rearrangement links TRBV6-6 to TRBJ1-1; a weak D match, TRBD1 (5 bases). The germline gives CDR1 MNHNY, CDR2 SVGAGI (reference sequence). Trimming removed 5 bases at V and 5 bases at J, with 15 bases between. The CDR3 sequence is 14 residues long. CDR3 sequence: CASSQEAGRTEAFF. In DNA form, the CDR3 reads TGTGCCAGCAGTCAGGAGGCAGGGAGAACTGAAGCTTTCTTT.

This clonotype has just a few counts. The chain recombines TRBV27 with TRBJ2-2; 10 nucleotides line up with TRBD2. The CDR3 is 15 residues long. Germline trimming cut 5 bases from V and 7 bases from J; bases unmatched to any gene: 7. CDR1 and CDR2 (germline): MNHEY, SMNVEV (reference sequence). CDR3 residues: CASSLLAGAYGELFF. The CDR3 DNA is TGTGCCAGCAGTCTCCTAGCGGGAGCTTACGGGGAGCTGTTTTTT.

V usage is TRBV20-1 and J usage is TRBJ1-6; D is undetermined. Germline V lookup: CDR1 DFQATT, CDR2 SNEGSKA (reference sequence). CDR3 length equals 16 residues. Trimming took 1 base from V and 8 from J, leaving 18 bases between them. The CDR3 sequence is CSARVGTASGYSPLHF. For the CDR3, the DNA is TGCAGTGCTAGAGTAGGTACCGCCTCGGGGTATTCACCCCTCCACTTT.

This clonotype was seen a few times. The CDR3 coding sequence is TGCAGTGCTAGAGACCGGACAGGTAGCAATCAGCCCCAGCATTTT. Amino acid sequence: CSARDRTGSNQPQHF. The chain recombines TRBV20-1 with TRBJ1-5, with TRBD1 identical over 7 bases. Germline values: CDR1 DFQATT, CDR2 SNEGSKA (reference sequence). The CDR3 loop spans 15 amino acids. V shed 0 bases and J 0 bases; nucleotides not matched to a gene: 2.

The rearrangement joins TRBV28 to TRBJ2-5; 8 positions agree with TRBD1. Germline V gene lookup returns CDR1 MDHEN and CDR2 SYDVKM. There are 15 residues in the CDR3. Trimming removed 2 bases from V and 4 bases from J; junction bases left unmatched: 6. The CDR3 DNA is TGTGCCAGCAGTTTAAGAGGGACAGGAGGAGAGACCCAGTACTTC. Protein product: CASSLRGTGGETQYF. Filled out from reference TRBV28 and TRBJ2-5, the complete variable domain reads DVKVTQSSRYLVKRTGEKVFLECVQDMDHENMFWYRQDPGLGLRLIYFSYDVKMKEKGDIPEGYSVSREKKERFSLILESASTNQTSMYLCASSLRGTGGETQYFGPGTRLLVL.

The count of this clonotype is one. This chain connects TRBV29-1 to TRBJ2-3; the D gene is possibly TRBD2 (5 bases). Germline V gives CDR1 SQVTM, CDR2 ANQGSEA. The CDR3 contains 14 residues. The V end lost 5 bases, the J end lost 0 bases, and 12 bases lay between the germline ends. CDR3 in amino acids: CSVRSGASTDTQYF. CDR3 bases: TGCAGCGTTCGAAGCGGAGCCAGCACAGATACGCAGTATTTT.

The gene calls are TRBV2 and TRBJ1-4; a possible D gene is TRBD1 (5 bases). The CDR3 length is 13 residues. Germline lookup yields CDR1 SNHLY and CDR2 FYNNEI. Deletions cut 6 bases from V and 7 bases from J, with 12 bases between. This CDR3 reads CASRRGMIEKLFF. Here the CDR3 DNA reads TGTGCCAGCAGGCGGGGCATGATTGAAAAACTGTTTTTT.